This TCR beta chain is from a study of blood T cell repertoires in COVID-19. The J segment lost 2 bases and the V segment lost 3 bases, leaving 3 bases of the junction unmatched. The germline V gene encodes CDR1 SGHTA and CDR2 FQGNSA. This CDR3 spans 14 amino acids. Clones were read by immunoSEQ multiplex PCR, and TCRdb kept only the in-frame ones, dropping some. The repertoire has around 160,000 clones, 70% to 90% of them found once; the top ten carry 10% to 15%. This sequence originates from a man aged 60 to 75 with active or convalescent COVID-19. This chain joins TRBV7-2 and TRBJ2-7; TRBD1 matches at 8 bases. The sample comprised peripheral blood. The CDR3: CASSFTGGPYEQYF. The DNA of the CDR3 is TGTGCCAGCAGCTTCACAGGGGGTCCCTACGAGCAGTACTTC.